This T cell receptor beta chain was retrieved from a study of T cells in Graves' hyperthyroidism and ophthalmopathy. It was RNA transcripts that yielded the amplified TCR beta CDR3 regions. The HTBI set primed first-round TCR CDR3 RT-PCR. TCRdb reprocessed the multiplex PCR reads via MiXCR and lists one record per CDR3 protein. The sample contains around 690,000 distinct CDR3 sequences, roughly 17% of which appear only once. Trimming removed 7 bases at V and 7 bases at J, with 14 bases between. CDR1 and CDR2 (germline): ENHRY, SYGVKD. This CDR3 has 12 amino acids. The V call is TRBV10-3, the J call TRBJ2-7; a weak D match, TRBD2 (5 bases). Sequenced material: blood. This TCR came from a man in his fifties with Graves' hyperthyroidism. CDR3 sequence reads: CAITPSPGEQYF. The DNA of the CDR3 is TGTGCCATCACCCCCAGCCCGGGGGAGCAGTACTTC.